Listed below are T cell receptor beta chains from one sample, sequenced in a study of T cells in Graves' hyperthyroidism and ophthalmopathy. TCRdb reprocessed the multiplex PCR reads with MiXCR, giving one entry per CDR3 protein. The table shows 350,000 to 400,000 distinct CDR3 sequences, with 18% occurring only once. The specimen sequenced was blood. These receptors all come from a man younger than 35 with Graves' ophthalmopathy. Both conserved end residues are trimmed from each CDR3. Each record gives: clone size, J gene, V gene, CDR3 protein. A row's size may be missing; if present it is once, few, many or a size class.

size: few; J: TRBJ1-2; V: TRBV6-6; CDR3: ASSYGGASDYGYT
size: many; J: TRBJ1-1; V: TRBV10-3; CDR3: AISGGRTEAF
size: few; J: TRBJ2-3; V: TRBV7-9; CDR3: ASSYDPGQGTDTQY
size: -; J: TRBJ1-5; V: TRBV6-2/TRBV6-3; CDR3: ASSARGILGNQPQH
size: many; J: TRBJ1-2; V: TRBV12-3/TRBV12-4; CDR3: ASSPGQVNYGYT
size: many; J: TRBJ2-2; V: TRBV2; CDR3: ASSEGQAELF
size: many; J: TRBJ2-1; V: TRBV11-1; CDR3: ASTREGEQF
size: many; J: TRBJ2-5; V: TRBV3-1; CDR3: ASSRVTTEETQY
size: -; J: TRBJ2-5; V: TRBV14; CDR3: ASSQDRVIEETQY
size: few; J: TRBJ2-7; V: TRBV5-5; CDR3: ASSLDASLYEQY
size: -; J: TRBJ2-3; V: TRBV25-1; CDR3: ASSGRLGTGQADTQY
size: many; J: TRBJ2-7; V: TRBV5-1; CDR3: ASSLAQNSYEQY
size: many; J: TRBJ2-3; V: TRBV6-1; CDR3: ASSTGVLTDTQY
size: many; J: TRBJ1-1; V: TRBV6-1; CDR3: ASIQGNTEAF
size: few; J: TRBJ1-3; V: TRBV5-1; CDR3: ASSLGPQSSGNTIY
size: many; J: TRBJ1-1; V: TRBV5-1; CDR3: ASSLAPPDSVNTEAF
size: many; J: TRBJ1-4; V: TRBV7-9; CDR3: ASSFGGGGEKLF
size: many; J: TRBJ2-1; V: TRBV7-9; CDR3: ASSLVSGGNEQF
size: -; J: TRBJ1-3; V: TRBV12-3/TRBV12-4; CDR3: ASSLGQHSGNTIY
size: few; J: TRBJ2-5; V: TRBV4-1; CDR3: ASSQDHTGATETQY
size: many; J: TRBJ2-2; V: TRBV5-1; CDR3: ASSQGQGFGELF
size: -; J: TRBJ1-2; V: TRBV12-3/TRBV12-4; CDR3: ASSPGRSQGGYT
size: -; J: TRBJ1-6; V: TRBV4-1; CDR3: ASSQVEQGGSPLH
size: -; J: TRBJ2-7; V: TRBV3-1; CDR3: ASSHRTGGYDEQY
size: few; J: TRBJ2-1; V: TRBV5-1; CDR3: ASSLATGPGSSYNEQF
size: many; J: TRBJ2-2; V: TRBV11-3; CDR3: ASSRDGTTGELF
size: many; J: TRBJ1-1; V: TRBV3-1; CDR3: ASSNTGGTEAF
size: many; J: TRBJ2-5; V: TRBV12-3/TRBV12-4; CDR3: ASSSTPLAAGGWTQETQY
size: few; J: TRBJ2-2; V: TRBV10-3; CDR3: ATGGGNANTGELF
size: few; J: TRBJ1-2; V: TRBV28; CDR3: ASSLVDYGYT
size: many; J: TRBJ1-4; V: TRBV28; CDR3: ASSWAGQTNVELF
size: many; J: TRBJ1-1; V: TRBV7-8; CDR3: ASSSSGTEAF
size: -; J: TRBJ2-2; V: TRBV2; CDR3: ASGRDRGNTGELF
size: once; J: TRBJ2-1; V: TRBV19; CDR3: ASSIEVLPSREQF
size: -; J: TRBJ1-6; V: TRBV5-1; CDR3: ASSDRPGADNSPLR
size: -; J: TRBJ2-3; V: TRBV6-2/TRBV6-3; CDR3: ASSYPGTSGGSGTDTQY
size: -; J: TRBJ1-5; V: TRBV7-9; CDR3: ASSFGLGDGYSNQPQH
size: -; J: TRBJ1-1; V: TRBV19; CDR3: ASRGPTGGNTEAF
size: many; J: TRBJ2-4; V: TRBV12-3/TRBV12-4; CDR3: ASSLEGQVKNIQY
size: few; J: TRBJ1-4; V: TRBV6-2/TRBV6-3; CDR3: ASSSTTGVTNEKLF
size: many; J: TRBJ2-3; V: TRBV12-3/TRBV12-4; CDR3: ASSLFGGAGSDTQY
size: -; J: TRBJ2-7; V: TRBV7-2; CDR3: ASSLKRGGLSSYEQY
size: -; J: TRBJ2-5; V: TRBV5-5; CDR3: ASSLASGGTGETQY
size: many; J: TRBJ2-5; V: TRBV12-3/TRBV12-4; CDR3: ASSYGTSETQY
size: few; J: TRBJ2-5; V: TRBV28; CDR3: AGSFPGTSGRETQY
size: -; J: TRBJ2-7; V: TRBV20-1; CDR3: SAPRPYEQY
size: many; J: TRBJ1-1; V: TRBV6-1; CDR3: ASGTLGALNTEAF